Below, 13 T cell receptor beta chains from the same sample are listed, as sequenced in a study of blood T cell repertoires in COVID-19. Libraries were prepared by immunoSEQ multiplex PCR; TCRdb keeps only in-frame clonotypes and omits some of them. The sample carries approximately 75,000 clones, roughly 91% recorded once. Sequencing was performed on peripheral blood. These receptors originate from a man aged 60 to 69 with acute or convalescent COVID-19.

The rearrangement links TRBV6-6 to TRBJ1-4; D not certain. The CDR3 spans 13 residues. Deletions cut 5 bases from V and 2 bases from J, with 6 bases between. CDR1 and CDR2 (germline): MNHNY, SVGAGI (reference sequence). The DNA for the CDR3 is TGTGCCAGCAGTCCGCGTACTAATGAAAAACTGTTTTTT. Protein product: CASSPRTNEKLFF.

The V gene is TRBV5-1, the J gene TRBJ2-7; 11 bases match TRBD1. CDR1 SGHRS and CDR2 YFSETQ come from the germline V gene. J gave up 7 bases and V 3 bases, and 15 bases lay outside the gene matches. CDR3 length: 17 amino acids. The CDR3 here is CASSWGLLDRGHEEQYF. CDR3 sequence (DNA): TGCGCCAGCAGCTGGGGGCTCTTGGACAGGGGGCATGAGGAGCAGTACTTC. Full variable domain (rest looked up from reference TRBV5-1 and TRBJ2-7): KAGVTQTPRYLIKTRGQQVTLSCSPISGHRSVSWYQQTPGQGLQFLFEYFSETQRNKGNFPGRFSGRQFSNSRSEMNVSTLELGDSALYLCASSWGLLDRGHEEQYFGPGTRLTVT.

CDR3 residues: CASTGLASYNEQFF. CDR3 DNA sequence: TGTGCCAGCACAGGACTAGCCTCCTACAATGAGCAGTTCTTC. This rearrangement joins TRBV6-5 to TRBJ2-1; 8 positions match TRBD2. Germline assignment: CDR1 MNHEY and CDR2 SVGAGI. This CDR3 is 14 amino acids long. V dropped 7 bases and J dropped 0; count of bases not matched to a gene: 2.

CDR3 DNA sequence: TGTGCCTGGAGTGTTGGCGAGAGGGGCTACACCTTC. Translated, it gives CAWSVGERGYTF. The chain is built from TRBV30 and TRBJ1-2; D ambiguous. The ends were cut back, 0 bases at V and 8 bases at J, with 10 bases in the middle. The CDR3 runs 12 residues. Germline V gene sequence: CDR1 GTSNPN, CDR2 SVGIG (reference sequence).

J is TRBJ2-7 and V is TRBV7-2; a weak D match, TRBD2 (6 bases). CDR3 size: 14 residues. Germline CDR1 is SGHTA and CDR2 is FQGNSA. The V and J ends lost 4 bases and 2 bases respectively, with 12 bases between them. In DNA, the CDR3 is TGTGCCAGCAGCTCCTGGGGAGGAACCTACGAGCAGTACTTC. Translation: CASSSWGGTYEQYF.

The V and J genes are TRBV7-9 and TRBJ1-1, with D maybe TRBD1 (5 bases). V was trimmed by 1 base and J by 4 bases, leaving 16 bases between them. This CDR3 comprises 16 residues. The germline CDR1 and CDR2 sequences are SEHNR and FQNEAQ (reference sequence). The CDR3 region has the DNA TGTGCCAGCAGCTTAGGGTCAGGGCGGTTGGGCACTGAAGCTTTCTTT. The encoded protein is CASSLGSGRLGTEAFF.

V usage is TRBV4-1 and J usage is TRBJ2-7, with 7 bases fitting TRBD1. CDR3 length equals 15 residues. The germline V gene has CDR1 MGHRA and CDR2 YSYEKL. Germline trimming cut 7 bases from V and 5 bases from J; bases unmatched to any gene: 14. The CDR3 DNA sequence: TGCGCCAGCACCCCAAGTCTGGGACAGTATCACGAGCAGTACTTC. Translated: CASTPSLGQYHEQYF.

The V and J genes are TRBV18 and TRBJ2-7; D is perhaps TRBD1 (6 bases). Germline V gene data show CDR1 as KGHSH and CDR2 as LQKENI. The CDR3 is 13 amino acids. V was pared by 5 bases and J by 2 bases, with 10 bases between. The CDR3 coding sequence is TGTGCCAGCTCATCAGGACAGCCCTACGAGCAGTACTTC. Translating gives CASSSGQPYEQYF. Together with reference TRBV18 and TRBJ2-7, the CDR3 gives the full variable domain: NAGVMQNPRHLVRRRGQEARLRCSPMKGHSHVYWYRQLPEEGLKFMVYLQKENIIDESGMPKERFSAEFPKEGPSILRIQQVVRGDSAAYFCASSSGQPYEQYFGPGTRLTVT.

V gene TRBV24-1 combines with J gene TRBJ2-1; D not certain. Germline CDR1 reads KGHDR; CDR2 reads SFDVKD. Trimming left V 5 bases short and J 8 bases short, with 9 bases between. The CDR3 sequence is 12 residues long. CDR3 loop: CATSGNTYEQFF. In DNA, the CDR3 is TGTGCCACCAGTGGAAACACCTATGAGCAGTTCTTC.

The chain employs TRBV27 and TRBJ1-5, with D hard to call. V was shortened by 6 bases and J by 0 bases, with 15 bases between the two germline ends. CDR1 MNHEY and CDR2 SMNVEV come from the germline V gene (reference sequence). This CDR3 spans 16 amino acids. As DNA, the CDR3 is TGTGCCAGCAGCCCTCGAGGATTAGATAGCAATCAGCCCCAGCATTTT. Encoded protein: CASSPRGLDSNQPQHF.

The chain couples TRBV6-5 to TRBJ1-2; TRBD1 matches at 9 bases. Germline CDR1 and CDR2: MNHEY and SVGAGI. J was trimmed by 4 bases and V by 6 bases; bases with no gene match: 6. This CDR3 has 14 amino acids. The CDR3 sequence: CASRRTGEAYGYTF. CDR3 sequence (DNA): TGTGCCAGCAGAAGGACAGGGGAAGCCTATGGCTACACCTTC.

The chain combines TRBV28 with TRBJ1-1; 7 nucleotides line up with TRBD1. Unmatched junction bases numbered 4, after V lost 3 bases and J lost 3 bases. Germline values: CDR1 MDHEN, CDR2 SYDVKM. The CDR3 loop spans 14 amino acids. CDR3 region: CASSLTGQDTEAFF. Here the CDR3 DNA reads TGTGCCAGCAGTTTGACAGGGCAAGACACTGAAGCTTTCTTT.

The CDR3 coding sequence is TGTGCCAGCAGTCCCGTGGGGAGGGGCGCCTCTGGAAACACCATATATTTT. Its protein product is CASSPVGRGASGNTIYF. This chain uses TRBV28 with TRBJ1-3, with a possible D match to TRBD1 (5 bases). V dropped 5 bases and J dropped 0 bases, with 17 bases sitting between them. The length of the CDR3 is 17 residues. CDR1 is MDHEN and CDR2 is SYDVKM in the germline V gene.